The source of this T cell receptor (beta chain) is a study of T cell repertoires in cytomegalovirus infection. The overall study: In the study, CMV epitopes included recently identified HLA-C-restricted and well-studied HLA-B-restricted ones. Public TCR beta signatures marked donors with CMV infection and the matching HLA.

The ends were cut back, 6 bases at V and 6 bases at J, with 20 bases in the middle. The CDR3 extends over 15 amino acids. The V gene's germline CDR1 is MDHEN and CDR2 SYDVKM. Comments on this clonotype: Its antigen is undetermined.

Study-wide results and caveats: The study identified carriers of CMV plus the relevant HLA from cumulative public TCR beta family frequency. The ex vivo response was dominated by HLA-C-restricted CMV-specific TCR beta clonotypes.

TCRdb passed the reads through MiXCR, listing each CDR3 protein once. The sample contains around 750,000 distinct CDR3 sequences, 32% of which appear only once. The rearrangement joins TRBV28 to TRBJ1-1; no firm D call. The sample was cultured CD8+ T cells from PBMCs, taken from culture after CMV antigen stimulation. The receptor comes from a human donor in good health (CMV status not recorded). Some clones in this sample may be carry-over from other donors' samples. The CDR3: CASRLPGSRSAEAFF. The CDR3 DNA is TGTGCCAGCAGACTGCCGGGTTCCCGGTCGGCTGAAGCTTTCTTT. Full variable domain (missing parts from reference TRBV28 and TRBJ1-1): DVKVTQSSRYLVKRTGEKVFLECVQDMDHENMFWYRQDPGLGLRLIYFSYDVKMKEKGDIPEGYSVSREKKERFSLILESASTNQTSMYLCASRLPGSRSAEAFFGQGTRLTVV.